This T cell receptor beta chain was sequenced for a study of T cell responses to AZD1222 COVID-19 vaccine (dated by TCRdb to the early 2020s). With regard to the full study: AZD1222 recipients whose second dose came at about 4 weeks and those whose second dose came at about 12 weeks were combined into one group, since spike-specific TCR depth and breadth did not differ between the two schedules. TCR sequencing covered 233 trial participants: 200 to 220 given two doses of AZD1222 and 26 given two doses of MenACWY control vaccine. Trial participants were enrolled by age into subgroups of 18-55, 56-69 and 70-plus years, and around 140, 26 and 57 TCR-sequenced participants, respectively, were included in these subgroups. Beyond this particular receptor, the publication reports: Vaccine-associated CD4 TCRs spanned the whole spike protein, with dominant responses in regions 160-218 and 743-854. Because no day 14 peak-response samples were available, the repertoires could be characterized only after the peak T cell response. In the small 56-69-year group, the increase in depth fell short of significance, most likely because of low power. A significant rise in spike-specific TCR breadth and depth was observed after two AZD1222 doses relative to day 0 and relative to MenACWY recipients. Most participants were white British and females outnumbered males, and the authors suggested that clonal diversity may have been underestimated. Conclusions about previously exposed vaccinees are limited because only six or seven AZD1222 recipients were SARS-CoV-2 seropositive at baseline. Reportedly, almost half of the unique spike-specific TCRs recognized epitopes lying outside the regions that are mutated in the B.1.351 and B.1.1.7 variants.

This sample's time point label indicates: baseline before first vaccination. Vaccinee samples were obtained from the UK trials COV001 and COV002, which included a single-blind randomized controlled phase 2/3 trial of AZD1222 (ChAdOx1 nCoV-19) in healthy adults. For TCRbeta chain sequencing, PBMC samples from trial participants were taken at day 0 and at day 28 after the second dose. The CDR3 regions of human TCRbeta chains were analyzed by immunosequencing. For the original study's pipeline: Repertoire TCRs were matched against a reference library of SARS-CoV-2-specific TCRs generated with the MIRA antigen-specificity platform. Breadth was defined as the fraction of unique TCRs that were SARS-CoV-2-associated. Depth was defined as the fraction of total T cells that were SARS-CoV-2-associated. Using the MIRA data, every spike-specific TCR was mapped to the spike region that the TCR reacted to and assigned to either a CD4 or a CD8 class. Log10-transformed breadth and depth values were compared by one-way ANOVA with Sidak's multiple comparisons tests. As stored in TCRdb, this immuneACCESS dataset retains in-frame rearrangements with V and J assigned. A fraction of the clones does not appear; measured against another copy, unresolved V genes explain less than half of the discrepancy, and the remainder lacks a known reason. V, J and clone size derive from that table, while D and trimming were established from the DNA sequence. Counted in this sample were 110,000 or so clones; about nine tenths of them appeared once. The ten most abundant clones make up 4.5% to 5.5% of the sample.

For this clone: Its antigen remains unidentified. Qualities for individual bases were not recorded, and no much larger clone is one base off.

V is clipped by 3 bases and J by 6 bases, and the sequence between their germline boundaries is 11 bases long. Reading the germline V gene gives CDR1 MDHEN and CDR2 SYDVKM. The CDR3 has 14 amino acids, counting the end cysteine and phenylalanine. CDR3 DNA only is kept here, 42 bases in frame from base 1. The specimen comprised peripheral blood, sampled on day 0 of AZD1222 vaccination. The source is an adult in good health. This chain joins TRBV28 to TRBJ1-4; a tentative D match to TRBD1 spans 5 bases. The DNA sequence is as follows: TGTGCCAGCAGTTTTGGGGGGAAGGATGAAAAACTGTTTTTT. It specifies CASSFGGKDEKLFF.